Following are 31 T cell receptor beta chains from one sample sequenced in a study of identical twins. TCRdb reprocessed the 5' RACE reads with MiXCR, giving one entry per CDR3 protein. The sample includes roughly 1.6 million distinct CDR3 sequences, under 35% of them seen just once. The material sequenced was cord blood. The receptors derive from a newborn girl in good health.

This clonotype was counted at least ten times. The rearrangement uses TRBV13 and TRBJ2-7, with 9 bases matching TRBD2. V shed 5 bases, J shed 4 bases, and the junction held 6 bases outside the gene matches. The CDR3 totals 14 residues. The germline V gene has CDR1 PRHDT and CDR2 FYEKMQ (reference sequence). The CDR3 protein is CASSPLGLAYEQYF. The CDR3 DNA reads as TGTGCCAGCAGCCCCCTGGGACTAGCATACGAGCAGTACTTC.

This clonotype was detected a few times. The chain joins TRBV12-5 to TRBJ2-3; 10 bases line up with TRBD2. The CDR3 has 17 amino acids. CDR1 and CDR2 (germline): LGHNT, FRNRAP. V was clipped by 2 bases and J by 3 bases; unmatched bases: 8. The CDR3 loop is CASGLQASGRKTDTQYF. The CDR3 bases are TGTGCTAGTGGTTTGCAGGCTAGCGGGAGAAAGACAGATACGCAGTATTTT.

The chain employs TRBV7-9 and TRBJ2-2; a weak D match, TRBD1 (5 bases). This CDR3 is built from 15 residues. Between the trimmed V and J ends, which lost 5 bases and 4 bases, there was a span of 14 bases. Germline CDR1 and CDR2: SEHNR and FQNEAQ (reference sequence). The CDR3 here is CASSPAGHSTGELFF. CDR3 nucleotide sequence: TGTGCCAGCAGCCCCGCTGGACACTCCACCGGGGAGCTGTTTTTT.

A few counts support this clonotype. The chain links TRBV28 to TRBJ2-3, with 9 bases fitting TRBD2. This CDR3 region has 17 residues. Germline-derived CDR1 and CDR2 are MDHEN and SYDVKM. After removal of 3 bases from V and 2 bases from J, the junction contained 9 bases not matched to a gene. The CDR3 reads CASSFPKLAGNTDTQYF. The CDR3 DNA sequence: TGTGCCAGCAGTTTTCCCAAACTAGCGGGTAACACAGATACGCAGTATTTT. The whole variable domain, remainder taken from reference TRBV28 and TRBJ2-3, is DVKVTQSSRYLVKRTGEKVFLECVQDMDHENMFWYRQDPGLGLRLIYFSYDVKMKEKGDIPEGYSVSREKKERFSLILESASTNQTSMYLCASSFPKLAGNTDTQYFGPGTRLTVL.

This clonotype was detected a few times. This rearrangement joins TRBV29-1 to TRBJ2-3, with D maybe TRBD2 (6 bases). CDR3 size: 14 residues. Germline V gene data show CDR1 as SQVTM and CDR2 as ANQGSEA. Trimming removed 7 bases at V and 2 bases at J, with 16 bases between. The CDR3, as DNA: TGCAGCGCTGAGAAAGAGCGGGTCACAGATACGCAGTATTTT. It specifies CSAEKERVTDTQYF.

This chain uses TRBV6-5 with TRBJ2-7; 7 bases agree with TRBD2. The V and J ends lost 2 bases and 2 bases, in that order; junction bases with no gene match: 9. There are 16 residues in the CDR3. Germline V CDR1 and CDR2: MNHEY, SVGAGI. Here the CDR3 DNA reads TGTGCCAGCAGTTACCCGGGGGGTCACGGTACCTACGAGCAGTACTTC. Translating gives CASSYPGGHGTYEQYF.

This clonotype has a handful of counts. V usage is TRBV28 and J usage is TRBJ1-2, with D perhaps matching TRBD1 (6 bases). From germline, CDR1 is MDHEN and CDR2 SYDVKM. The CDR3 runs to 15 residues. Between the trimmed V and J ends, which lost 3 bases and 1 base, there was a span of 12 bases. The DNA for the CDR3 is TGTGCCAGCAGTTTTTCGACAGGTGTTAACTATGGCTACACCTTC. Translation: CASSFSTGVNYGYTF.

To note about this clonotype: A clone one base away is much larger, so this may be a read error. The chain employs TRBV7-8 and TRBJ2-7; no firm D call. The germline V gene has CDR1 SGHVS and CDR2 FQNEAQ. Trimming removed 3 bases at V and 2 bases at J, with 5 bases between. CDR3 size: 12 residues. Here the CDR3 reads CASSFEAYEQYF. The CDR3 region has the DNA TGTGCCAGCAGCTTCGAGGCCTACGAGCAGTACTTC.

This chain uses TRBV20-1 with TRBJ2-7, with 7 nucleotides matching TRBD2. Germline V gives CDR1 DFQATT, CDR2 SNEGSKA (reference sequence). The CDR3 length is 13 residues. V trimming: 5 bases; J trimming: 1 base; junction bases outside the gene matches: 5. CDR3 sequence: CSAASGKSYEQYF. The DNA for the CDR3 is TGCAGTGCTGCAAGCGGGAAGTCCTACGAGCAGTACTTC.

The V call is TRBV2, the J call TRBJ2-1, with D unresolved. CDR1 and CDR2 (germline): SNHLY, FYNNEI. V was cut by 5 bases and J by 8 bases, with 13 bases left in between. CDR3 length: 13 residues. The CDR3 DNA reads as TGTGCCAGCAGTTTAACCCTTTTGGATGAGCAGTTCTTC. Translation gives CASSLTLLDEQFF.

This clonotype was observed many times. The rearrangement joins TRBV28 to TRBJ2-6; D may be TRBD1 (6 bases). Looked up from germline, CDR1 is MDHEN and CDR2 is SYDVKM. The CDR3 contains 18 residues. V lost 3 bases to trimming and J lost 0 bases, with 15 bases between them. The DNA of the CDR3 is TGTGCCAGCAGTTTCTTGTCAGGGGTACTCTCTGGGGCCAACGTCCTGACTTTC. Translation gives CASSFLSGVLSGANVLTF.

J is TRBJ2-3 and V is TRBV9, with D hard to call. The V gene's germline CDR1 is SGDLS and CDR2 YYNGEE. V dropped 0 bases and J dropped 6 bases, with 14 bases sitting between them. The CDR3 length is 15 residues. Written as DNA, the CDR3 is TGTGCCAGCAGCGTAGGGGCGCAAGCCGGGGATACGCAGTATTTT. It translates to CASSVGAQAGDTQYF.

In this sample, this clonotype turned up a few times. The chain recombines TRBV14 with TRBJ2-5, with D uncertain. The closer fit of TRBJ2-7 to the DNA end suggests the J call may be wrong. Germline values: CDR1 SGHDN, CDR2 FVKESK. CDR3 size: 14 residues. The CDR3 loop is CASSPGRMSYEQYF. CDR3 sequence (DNA): TGTGCCAGCAGCCCCGGACGGATGTCCTACGAGCAGTACTTC.

This chain uses TRBV5-4 with TRBJ2-2, with D maybe TRBD2 (6 bases). This CDR3 region has 15 residues. V lost 2 bases, J lost 4 bases, and 12 bases lay in between. The germline CDR1 and CDR2 sequences are SGHNT and YYREEE (reference sequence). CDR3 nucleotides: TGTGCCAGCAGCTTATCAGGCGGGATCACCGGGGAGCTGTTTTTT. Encoded protein: CASSLSGGITGELFF.

In its sample, this clonotype was seen once. The V and J genes are TRBV11-1 and TRBJ1-1; D is unclear. Trimming took off 6 bases at V and 6 bases at J, with 11 bases between the two ends. CDR3 length: 12 residues. The V gene's germline CDR1 is SGHAT and CDR2 FQDESV (reference sequence). This CDR3 reads CASRKTAPEAFF. CDR3 sequence (DNA): TGTGCCAGCAGAAAGACGGCTCCTGAAGCTTTCTTT.

A few counts support this clonotype. The chain recombines TRBV5-1 with TRBJ2-3, with D perhaps TRBD1 or TRBD2 (5 bases each). V dropped 7 bases and J dropped 1 base, with 10 bases sitting between them. Germline values: CDR1 SGHRS, CDR2 YFSETQ. This CDR3 has 13 residues. This CDR3 reads CASGDARTDTQYF. CDR3 coding DNA: TGCGCCAGCGGGGACGCCCGCACAGATACGCAGTATTTT.

CDR3 residues: CASSLEPQTGGEQYF. The DNA for the CDR3 is TGTGCCAGCAGCTTAGAGCCGCAGACAGGGGGCGAGCAATACTTC. J is TRBJ2-5 and V is TRBV7-2, with 10 bases lining up with TRBD1. The CDR3 runs 15 residues. Germline V lookup: CDR1 SGHTA, CDR2 FQGNSA. The trim removed 1 base at V and 14 bases at J, leaving 13 bases unmatched.

There are a few counts of this clonotype. This rearrangement joins TRBV7-9 to TRBJ1-6; 8 positions agree with TRBD1. CDR1 and CDR2 from the germline V gene are SEHNR and FQNEAQ (reference sequence). Germline trimming cut 1 base from V and 5 bases from J; bases unmatched to any gene: 7. CDR3 length equals 17 residues. For the CDR3, the DNA is TGTGCCAGCAGCTTAGGAGACAGGGGTTATGATAATTCACCCCTCCACTTT. It specifies CASSLGDRGYDNSPLHF.

This clonotype was detected ten times or more. The chain carries TRBV12-3 or TRBV12-4 and TRBJ1-2; possible D gene TRBD1, 5 bases. V lost 3 bases and J 3 bases, leaving 17 bases between the germline ends. This CDR3 spans 16 amino acids. The CDR3 DNA is TGTGCCAGCAGTTTTGGCTCAGGGATCGGGGACTATGGCTACACCTTC. Translating gives CASSFGSGIGDYGYTF.

The chain links TRBV28 to TRBJ2-3; D gene uncertain. CDR3 length equals 12 residues. Germline V gene sequence: CDR1 MDHEN, CDR2 SYDVKM. Trimming cost V 6 bases and J 7 bases, with 11 bases left between them. The CDR3 nucleotides read TGTGCCAGCAGCCGCCTCAAAAATACGCAGTATTTT. It yields the protein CASSRLKNTQYF.

This chain links TRBV20-1 with TRBJ1-5, with 8 bases aligning to TRBD1. The CDR3 covers 12 residues. Germline CDR1 DFQATT, CDR2 SNEGSKA (reference sequence). Trimming took 6 bases from V and 5 from J; bases not matched to a gene: 3. CDR3 sequence (DNA): TGCAGTGCGGACAGGGAAGATCAGCCCCAGCATTTT. Amino acid sequence: CSADREDQPQHF.

This chain links TRBV19 with TRBJ2-3; D tentatively reads TRBD1 or TRBD2 (5 bases each). The CDR3 spans 15 residues. The germline CDR1 and CDR2 sequences are LNHDA and SQIVND (reference sequence). V shed 3 bases and J shed 0 bases, with 10 bases lying between them. The DNA for the CDR3 is TGTGCCAGTAGTATTACGGGACGGAGCACAGATACGCAGTATTTT. It is translated as CASSITGRSTDTQYF.

The chain links TRBV20-1 to TRBJ2-2; TRBD1 or TRBD2 may be the D gene (5 bases each). Trimming cost V 7 bases and J 1 base, with 10 bases left between them. The length of the CDR3 is 13 residues. Looked up from germline, CDR1 is DFQATT and CDR2 is SNEGSKA (reference sequence). CDR3 in DNA: TGCAGTGGGGACCGCCGGAACACCGGGGAGCTGTTTTTT. Translated: CSGDRRNTGELFF.

As DNA, the CDR3 is TGTGCCAGCAGCTTCCGGACGGGGGTGTCGTCCGAGCAGTACTTC. As protein: CASSFRTGVSSEQYF. This chain uses TRBV13 with TRBJ2-7; the D gene is possibly TRBD2 (6 bases). V shed 3 bases and J shed 6 bases, with 18 bases lying between them. The V gene's germline CDR1 is PRHDT and CDR2 FYEKMQ (reference sequence). The CDR3 totals 15 residues.

This chain joins TRBV20-1 and TRBJ1-2, with D perhaps TRBD1 (5 bases). The CDR3 length is 17 residues. Per germline, CDR1 DFQATT and CDR2 SNEGSKA (reference sequence). Trimming cost V 8 bases and J 0 bases, with 25 bases left between them. The CDR3 coding sequence is TGCAGTTGCGATCAGGGAGCAGGGAAGAAAACTAACTATGGCTACACCTTC. Encoded protein: CSCDQGAGKKTNYGYTF.

This clonotype was counted a few times. This chain links TRBV25-1 with TRBJ1-1, with D perhaps TRBD1 (6 bases). V dropped 4 bases and J dropped 2 bases, with 8 bases sitting between them. Germline values: CDR1 MGHDK, CDR2 SYGVNS. The CDR3 is 13 residues long. CDR3 in amino acids: CASSGDKNTEAFF. CDR3 in DNA: TGTGCCAGCAGTGGGGACAAAAACACTGAAGCTTTCTTT.

In this sample, this clonotype turned up a few times. V and J are TRBV3-1 and TRBJ2-3; D possibly matches TRBD1 or TRBD2 (5 bases each). V was shortened by 1 base and J by 4 bases, with 12 bases between the two germline ends. Germline values: CDR1 LGHDT, CDR2 YNNKEL (reference sequence). The length of the CDR3 is 15 residues. The CDR3 sequence is CASSQGDQIADTQYF. CDR3 DNA: TGTGCCAGCAGCCAAGGGGACCAGATAGCAGATACGCAGTATTTT.

This clonotype was counted between two and nine times. The chain recombines TRBV20-1 with TRBJ1-1; D remains ambiguous. CDR1 is DFQATT and CDR2 is SNEGSKA in the germline V gene (reference sequence). The CDR3 contains 14 residues. Trimming removed 6 bases from V and 0 bases from J, with 14 bases in between. CDR3 region: CSASNDGLNTEAFF. The CDR3 region has the DNA TGCAGTGCGAGCAATGACGGGTTGAACACTGAAGCTTTCTTT.

The chain combines TRBV2 with TRBJ2-3; 10 positions agree with TRBD2. CDR3 length equals 14 residues. Looked up from germline, CDR1 is SNHLY and CDR2 is FYNNEI. With 5 bases clipped from V and 5 bases from J, the junction kept 4 bases outside the gene matches. The CDR3 nucleotides are TGTGCCAGCAGTAGGACTAGCGGATTAGATACGCAGTATTTT. Translated, it gives CASSRTSGLDTQYF. Full variable domain (outside the CDR3, taken from reference TRBV2 and TRBJ2-3): EPEVTQTPSHQVTQMGQEVILRCVPISNHLYFYWYRQILGQKVEFLVSFYNNEISEKSEIFDDQFSVERPDGSNFTLKIRSTKLEDSAMYFCASSRTSGLDTQYFGPGTRLTVL.

The chain recombines TRBV7-9 with TRBJ2-1; D not certain. Trimming left V 3 bases short and J 3 bases short, with 12 bases between. This CDR3 comprises 15 residues. Per germline, CDR1 SEHNR and CDR2 FQNEAQ (reference sequence). This chain's CDR3 is CASSFALSDYNEQFF. The CDR3 bases are TGTGCCAGCAGCTTTGCTCTTTCCGACTACAATGAGCAGTTCTTC.

The rearrangement joins TRBV3-1 to TRBJ1-2; unclear D gene. The CDR3 spans 11 residues. CDR1 is LGHDT and CDR2 is YNNKEL in the germline V gene (reference sequence). V lost 2 bases and J lost 6, with 4 bases in between. In DNA, the CDR3 is TGTGCCAGCAGCCAACGAGATGGCTACACCTTC. Its translation is CASSQRDGYTF. Full variable domain (rest looked up from reference TRBV3-1 and TRBJ1-2): DTAVSQTPKYLVTQMGNDKSIKCEQNLGHDTMYWYKQDSKKFLKIMFSYNNKELIINETVPNRFSPKSPDKAHLNLHINSLELGDSAVYFCASSQRDGYTFGSGTRLTVV.